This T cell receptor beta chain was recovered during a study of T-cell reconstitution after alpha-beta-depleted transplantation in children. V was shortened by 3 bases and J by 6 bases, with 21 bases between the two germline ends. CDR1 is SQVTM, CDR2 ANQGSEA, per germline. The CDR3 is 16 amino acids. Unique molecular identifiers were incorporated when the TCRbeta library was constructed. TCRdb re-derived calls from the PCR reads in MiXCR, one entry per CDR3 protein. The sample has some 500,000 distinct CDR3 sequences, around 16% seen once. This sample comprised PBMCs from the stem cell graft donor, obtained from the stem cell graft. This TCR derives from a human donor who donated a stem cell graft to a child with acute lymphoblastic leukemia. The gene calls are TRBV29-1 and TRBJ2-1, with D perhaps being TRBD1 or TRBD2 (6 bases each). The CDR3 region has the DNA TGCAGCGTTGAGCGAGGAGGGGGAGGTTGGGGCAATGAGCAGTTCTTC. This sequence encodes CSVERGGGGWGNEQFF.